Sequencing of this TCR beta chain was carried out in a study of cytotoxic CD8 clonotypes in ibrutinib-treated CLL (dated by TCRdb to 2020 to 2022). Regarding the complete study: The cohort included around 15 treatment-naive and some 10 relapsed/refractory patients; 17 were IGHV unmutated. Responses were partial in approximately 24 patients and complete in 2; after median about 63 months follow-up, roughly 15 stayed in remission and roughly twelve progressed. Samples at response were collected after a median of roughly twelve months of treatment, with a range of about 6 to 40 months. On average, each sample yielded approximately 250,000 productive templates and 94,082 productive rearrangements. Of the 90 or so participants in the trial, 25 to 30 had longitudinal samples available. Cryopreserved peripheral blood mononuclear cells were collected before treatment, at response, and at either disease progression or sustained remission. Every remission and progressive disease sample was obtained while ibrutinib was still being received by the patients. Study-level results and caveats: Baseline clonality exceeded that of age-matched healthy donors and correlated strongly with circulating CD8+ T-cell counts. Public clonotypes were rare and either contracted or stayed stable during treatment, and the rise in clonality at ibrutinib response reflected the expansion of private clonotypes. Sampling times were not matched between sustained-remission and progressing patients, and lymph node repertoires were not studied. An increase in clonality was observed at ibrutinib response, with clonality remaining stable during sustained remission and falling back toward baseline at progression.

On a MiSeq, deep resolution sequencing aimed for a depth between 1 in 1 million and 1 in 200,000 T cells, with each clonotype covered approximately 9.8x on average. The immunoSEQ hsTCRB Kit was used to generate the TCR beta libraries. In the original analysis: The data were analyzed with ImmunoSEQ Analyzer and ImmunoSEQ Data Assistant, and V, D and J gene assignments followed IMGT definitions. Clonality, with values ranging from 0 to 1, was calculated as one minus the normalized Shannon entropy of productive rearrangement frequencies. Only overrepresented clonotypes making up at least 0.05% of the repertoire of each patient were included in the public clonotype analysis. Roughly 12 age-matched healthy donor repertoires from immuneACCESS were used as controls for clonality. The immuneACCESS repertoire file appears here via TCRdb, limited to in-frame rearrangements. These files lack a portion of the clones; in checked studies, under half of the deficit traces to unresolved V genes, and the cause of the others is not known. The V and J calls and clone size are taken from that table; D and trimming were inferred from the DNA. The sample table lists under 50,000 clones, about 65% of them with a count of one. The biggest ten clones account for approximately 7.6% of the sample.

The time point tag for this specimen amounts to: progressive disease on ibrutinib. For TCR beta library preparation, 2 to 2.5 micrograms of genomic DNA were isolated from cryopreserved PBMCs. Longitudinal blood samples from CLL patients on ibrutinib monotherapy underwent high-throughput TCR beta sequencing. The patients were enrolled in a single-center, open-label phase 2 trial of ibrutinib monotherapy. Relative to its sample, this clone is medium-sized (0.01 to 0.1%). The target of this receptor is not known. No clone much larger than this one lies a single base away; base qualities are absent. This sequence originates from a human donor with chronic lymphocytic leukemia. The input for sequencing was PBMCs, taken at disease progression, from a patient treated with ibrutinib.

In nucleotides, the sequence is TGTGCCAGCAGTCCACACGCTGCGGCTAGCGGGAGGTTGTACGAGCAGTACTTC. It is translated as CASSPHAAASGRLYEQYF. Recombination connected TRBV7-2 to TRBJ2-7; TRBD2 lines up with 11 middle nucleotides. Clipping removes 6 bases from V and 4 bases from J, with 17 as the unmatched junction base count. The CDR3 goes from the cysteine to the phenylalanine over 18 residues. Just the 54-base CDR3 DNA is kept, in frame starting at base 1. The germline V gene sets CDR1 to SGHTA and CDR2 to FQGNSA.